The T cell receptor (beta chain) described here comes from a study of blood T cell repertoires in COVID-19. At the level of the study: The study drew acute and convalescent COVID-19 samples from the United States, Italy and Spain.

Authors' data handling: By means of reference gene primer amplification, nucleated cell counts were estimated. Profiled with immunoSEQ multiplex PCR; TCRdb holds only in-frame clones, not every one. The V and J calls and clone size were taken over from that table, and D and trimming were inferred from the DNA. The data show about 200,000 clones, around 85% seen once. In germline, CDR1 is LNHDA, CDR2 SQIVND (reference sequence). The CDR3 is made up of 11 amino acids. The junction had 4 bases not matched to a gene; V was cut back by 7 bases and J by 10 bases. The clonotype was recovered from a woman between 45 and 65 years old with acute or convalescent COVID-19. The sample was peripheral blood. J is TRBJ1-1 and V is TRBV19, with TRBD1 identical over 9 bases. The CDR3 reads CASTLGQGAFF. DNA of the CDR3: TGTGCCAGTACCCTGGGACAGGGAGCTTTCTTT.